This entry features one T cell receptor beta chain sequence. The data were taken from a study of blood T cell repertoires in COVID-19. Study information: Acute and convalescent COVID-19 specimens originated in the United States, Italy and Spain.

Assay used: immunoSEQ multiplex PCR; TCRdb lists only in-frame clones, some missing. The table shows around 190,000 clones, with roughly 81% occurring only once. The CDR3 spans 12 residues. V lost 7 bases, J lost 9 bases, and 13 bases lay in between. Germline-derived CDR1 and CDR2 are LNHDA and SQIVND (reference sequence). This sequence originates from a woman older than 75 with acute or convalescent COVID-19. V usage is TRBV19 and J usage is TRBJ2-1, with D unclear. The sequencing sample was made of peripheral blood. CDR3 coding DNA: TGTGCCAGTACCCCTCTAGGAGTTGAGCAGTTCTTC. It specifies CASTPLGVEQFF.